What follows are 17 T cell receptor beta chains derived from one specimen sequenced in a study of regulatory T cells in long-lasting Graves disease (dated by TCRdb to about 2021). This specimen's time point label, interpreted: newly diagnosed GD, antithyroid drugs for less than 3 months. RNA was extracted from PBMCs in TRIzol for both TCR sequencing and RNA sequencing. Libraries were made using multiplex PCR. Sequencing relied on an Illumina HiSeq 4000. CDR3 regions were amplified by Arm-PCR with iRepertoire HTBI primers to construct TCR beta libraries. TCRdb reanalyzed the raw reads on its own, using fastp at Q25 for trimming and MiXCR for clone calling, and kept in-frame beta chains. Every entry covers one CDR3 protein and lists the most common genes and DNA from its rows. The sample contains approximately 490,000 distinct CDR3 sequences, about a sixth of them found a single time. 9% to 15% of the sample lies in the top ten.

The same specimen was also included in a second study, on T cells in Graves' hyperthyroidism and ophthalmopathy.

The input for sequencing was peripheral blood mononuclear cells (PBMCs), taken at new diagnosis, from a patient treated with antithyroid drugs. The receptors were gathered from a middle-aged man with Graves disease. Donor details come from another sample of the same person, matched by shared clones.

The table lists this clonotype with many counts. CDR3 in amino acids: CASSGAGAGGELFF. The CDR3 region has the DNA TGTGCCAGCAGTGGGGCAGGGGCAGGTGGGGAGCTGTTTTTT. The chain employs TRBV2 and TRBJ2-2; perhaps TRBD1 as D (6 bases). The V end lost 4 bases, the J end lost 8 bases, and 14 bases lay between the germline ends. The CDR3 consists of 14 residues. Germline V lookup: CDR1 SNHLY, CDR2 FYNNEI.

This clonotype has ten or more counts. The chain is built from TRBV2 and TRBJ2-2; D is possibly TRBD1 (6 bases). Deletions cut 8 bases from V and 4 bases from J, with 8 bases between. Germline assignment: CDR1 SNHLY and CDR2 FYNNEI. This CDR3 has 12 amino acids. CDR3 coding DNA: TGTGCCAGCGAGACAGGCACCGGGGAGCTGTTTTTT. Residues: CASETGTGELFF.

The V and J genes are TRBV20-1 and TRBJ2-1; 12 bases line up with TRBD2. CDR1 and CDR2 (germline): DFQATT, SNEGSKA (reference sequence). J was trimmed by 7 bases and V by 0 bases; bases with no gene match: 13. The CDR3 extends over 18 amino acids. CDR3 loop: CSARDSASGRAGRNEQFF. CDR3 in DNA: TGCAGTGCTAGAGACTCGGCTAGCGGGAGGGCCGGTAGGAATGAGCAGTTCTTC.

This clonotype was observed many times. For the CDR3, the DNA is TGCAGTGCGCTGGGGATGACCGAACCTAGTGACGAGCAGTACTTC. It codes for CSALGMTEPSDEQYF. The rearrangement uses TRBV20-1 and TRBJ2-7, with D unresolved. The CDR3 totals 15 residues. CDR1 DFQATT and CDR2 SNEGSKA come from the germline V gene (reference sequence). V lost 6 bases and J lost 5, with 23 bases in between.

This clonotype was observed many times. The rearrangement links TRBV28 to TRBJ2-4, with a tentative D call TRBD1 (5 bases). V was trimmed by 4 bases and J by 0 bases, leaving 13 bases between them. The CDR3 covers 16 residues. CDR1 MDHEN and CDR2 SYDVKM come from the germline V gene. The CDR3 nucleotides are TGTGCCAGCAGTTGGCCAGGGTCCCTAGCCAAAAACATTCAGTACTTC. It codes for CASSWPGSLAKNIQYF.

This clonotype was detected ten times or more. The J gene is TRBJ2-5, the V gene TRBV2; tentatively, D is TRBD1 (6 bases). The V gene's germline CDR1 is SNHLY and CDR2 FYNNEI. Between the trimmed V and J ends, which lost 6 bases and 4 bases, there was a span of 15 bases. CDR3 size: 14 residues. CDR3 in amino acids: CASRETGLGETQYF. The DNA for the CDR3 is TGTGCCAGCAGGGAGACAGGTTTAGGAGAGACCCAGTACTTC.

In this sample, this clonotype turned up a few times. This sequence joins TRBV6-1 and TRBJ2-1, with D perhaps matching TRBD2 (6 bases). The CDR3 totals 16 residues. The germline V and J ends were trimmed by 5 bases and 6 bases, with 20 bases remaining between them. Germline loops: CDR1 MNHNS, CDR2 SASEGT. CDR3: CASSPPANLGGNEQFF. As DNA, the CDR3 is TGTGCCAGCAGTCCCCCGGCCAATCTCGGGGGCAATGAGCAGTTCTTC.

This clonotype was seen at least ten times. The chain carries TRBV30 and TRBJ2-1, with 9 nucleotides matching TRBD2. Trimming at V came to 0 bases and at J to 7 bases, leaving 7 bases not matched to a gene. This CDR3 has 15 amino acids. CDR1 is GTSNPN and CDR2 is SVGIG in the germline V gene (reference sequence). CDR3 region: CAWSVLRGRANEQFF. CDR3 DNA: TGTGCCTGGAGTGTACTTCGCGGGAGGGCAAATGAGCAGTTCTTC.

Ten or more counts support this clonotype. This chain joins TRBV28 and TRBJ2-7, with TRBD2 as a possible D gene (5 bases). V lost 6 bases and J lost 0, with 12 bases in between. Germline assignment: CDR1 MDHEN and CDR2 SYDVKM. This CDR3 spans 14 amino acids. This CDR3 reads CASSDGLLSYEQYF. The DNA for the CDR3 is TGTGCCAGCAGCGACGGACTCCTCTCCTACGAGCAGTACTTC.

With respect to this clonotype: This may be a read error: a much more frequent sequence differs by one nucleotide. The chain uses TRBV20-1 and TRBJ2-2; D ambiguous. Germline-derived CDR1 and CDR2 are DFQATT and SNEGSKA (reference sequence). V was cut by 4 bases and J by 0 bases, with 9 bases left in between. The CDR3 runs to 14 residues. CDR3: CSATDSTNTGELFF. CDR3 DNA sequence: TGCAGTGCTACCGACTCGACGAACACCGGGGAGCTGTTTTTT.

Worth noting for this clonotype: A read error may produce the germline difference seen at one junction end. The CDR3 region has the DNA TGTGCCAGCAGTTTGGAACAAATCCTGAACACTGAAGCTTTCTTC. Encoded protein: CASSLEQILNTEAFF. This chain connects TRBV2 to TRBJ1-1; D is uncertain. In germline, CDR1 is SNHLY, CDR2 FYNNEI. CDR3 length equals 15 residues. Using reference TRBV2 and TRBJ1-1 for the parts outside the CDR3, the full variable domain is EPEVTQTPSHQVTQMGQEVILRCVPISNHLYFYWYRQILGQKVEFLVSFYNNEISEKSEIFDDQFSVERPDGSNFTLKIRSTKLEDSAMYFCASSLEQILNTEAFFGQGTRLTVV.

Ten or more counts support this clonotype. The CDR3 carries no conserved terminal phenylalanine or tryptophan, so it likely arises from a read error. It is unclear where the CDR3 begins or ends on the DNA, so no DNA is shown, and the CDR3 is as TCRdb lists it. The rearrangement uses TRBV2 and TRBJ2-3; the D call of TRBD1 is as the table states it, not checked on the DNA. CDR1 and CDR2 (germline): SNHLY, FYNNEI. 11 amino acids form the CDR3, both terminal residues included. The CDR3 is CATQRGDPRLI.

The chain uses TRBV29-1 and TRBJ2-5; D is possibly TRBD1 (6 bases). CDR1 is SQVTM, CDR2 ANQGSEA, per germline. This CDR3 is built from 12 residues. CDR3: CTFMGAQETQYF. For the CDR3, the DNA is TGCACCTTTATGGGGGCCCAAGAGACCCAGTACTTC. The full variable domain, rest sourced from reference TRBV29-1 and TRBJ2-5, is SAVISQKPSRDICQRGTSLTIQCQVDSQVTMMFWYRQQPGQSLTLIATANQGSEATYESGFVIDKFPISRPNLTFSTLTVSNMSPEDSSIYLCTFMGAQETQYFGPGTRLLVL.

This clonotype appeared once. The chain combines TRBV9 with TRBJ2-1; no clear D. The CDR3 totals 14 residues. The V and J ends lost 0 bases and 6 bases respectively, with 10 bases between them. Looked up from germline, CDR1 is SGDLS and CDR2 is YYNGEE. CDR3 amino acids: CASSVAVVGNEQFF. The CDR3 region has the DNA TGTGCCAGCAGCGTAGCGGTAGTCGGCAATGAGCAGTTCTTC. Combining the CDR3 with reference TRBV9 and TRBJ2-1 gives the whole variable domain DSGVTQTPKHLITATGQRVTLRCSPRSGDLSVYWYQQSLDQGLQFLIQYYNGEERAKGNILERFSAQQFPDLHSELNLSSLELGDSALYFCASSVAVVGNEQFFGPGTRLTVL.

CDR3 loop: CSASSIPLAAAKNIQYF. CDR3 DNA: TGCAGTGCTAGTAGTATCCCCCTCGCGGCAGCCAAAAACATTCAGTACTTC. This chain connects TRBV20-1 to TRBJ2-4; no clear D. The CDR3 contains 17 residues. CDR1 is DFQATT and CDR2 is SNEGSKA in the germline V gene (reference sequence). The V end was cut by 3 bases, the J end by 0 bases, with 18 bases between.

The chain couples TRBV5-1 to TRBJ2-1, with a possible D match to TRBD1 (6 bases). CDR1 is SGHRS and CDR2 is YFSETQ in the germline V gene. V lost 0 bases, J lost 8 bases, and 12 bases lay in between. The CDR3 has 14 amino acids. CDR3 DNA: TGCGCCAGCAGCTTGGACGGGACAAGCTATGAGCAGTTCTTC. It encodes CASSLDGTSYEQFF. The whole variable domain, filled in from reference TRBV5-1 and TRBJ2-1, reads KAGVTQTPRYLIKTRGQQVTLSCSPISGHRSVSWYQQTPGQGLQFLFEYFSETQRNKGNFPGRFSGRQFSNSRSEMNVSTLELGDSALYLCASSLDGTSYEQFFGPGTRLTVL.

There are a few counts of this clonotype. The chain combines TRBV10-3 with TRBJ2-3, with 9 bases fitting TRBD1. Germline lookup yields CDR1 ENHRY and CDR2 SYGVKD. The trim removed 6 bases at V and 3 bases at J, leaving 7 bases unmatched. The CDR3 sequence is 15 residues long. The CDR3 sequence is CAIRDRGLETDTQYF. The DNA of the CDR3 is TGTGCCATCAGGGACAGGGGCTTAGAGACAGATACGCAGTATTTT.